These 5 T cell receptor beta chains originate from one sample sequenced in a study of T cell responses to AZD1222 COVID-19 vaccine. TCRdb's copy holds only in-frame clones and misses some; the assay was immunoSEQ multiplex PCR. The data hold around 60,000 clones, with approximately 90% observed a single time. The material sequenced was peripheral blood, taken on day 0 of AZD1222 vaccination. These receptors were collected from an adult in good health.

The chain combines TRBV5-1 with TRBJ1-1, with TRBD1 as a possible D gene (5 bases). Germline CDR1 and CDR2: SGHRS and YFSETQ. The CDR3 contains 14 residues. V was clipped by 6 bases and J by 6 bases, with 18 bases between them. The CDR3 loop reads CASTFGRVDSEAFF. Written as DNA, the CDR3 is TGCGCCAGCACGTTCGGCAGGGTGGATTCTGAAGCTTTCTTT.

V gene TRBV29-1 combines with J gene TRBJ2-7, with D uncertain. The germline V gene has CDR1 SQVTM and CDR2 ANQGSEA. CDR3 length: 14 residues. The V end lost 6 bases, the J end lost 1 base, and 16 bases lay between the germline ends. The CDR3 DNA reads TGCAGCGTCGCCGACCCAGTTTTTTCCTACGAGCAGTACTTC. Translated, it gives CSVADPVFSYEQYF.

The chain has TRBV5-1 and TRBJ2-1, with D possibly matching TRBD1 (6 bases). Trimming stripped 3 bases from V and 2 bases from J, with 12 bases between. The V gene's germline CDR1 is SGHRS and CDR2 YFSETQ. This CDR3 comprises 15 residues. Here the CDR3 reads CASSSGTITYNEQFF. The CDR3 DNA follows: TGCGCCAGCAGCTCCGGGACAATAACCTACAATGAGCAGTTCTTC.

The chain employs TRBV19 and TRBJ1-5; tentative D call: TRBD1 (5 bases). The CDR3 totals 16 residues. In germline, CDR1 is LNHDA, CDR2 SQIVND (reference sequence). Trimming shortened V by 0 bases and J by 4 bases, and 13 bases separated the two germline ends. CDR3 sequence (DNA): TGTGCCAGTAGTATAGATTGGGGGGGTCCTAATCAGCCCCAGCATTTT. This codes for CASSIDWGGPNQPQHF.

This chain uses TRBV3-1 (or the pseudogene TRBV3-2) with TRBJ2-1; 12 nucleotides align to TRBD2. V lost 0 bases to trimming and J lost 1 base; unmatched junction nucleotides: 1. In germline, CDR1 is LGHDT, CDR2 YNNKEL (reference sequence). CDR3 length equals 17 residues. CDR3 amino acids: CASSQEGTSGSYNEQFF. The CDR3 nucleotides are TGTGCCAGCAGCCAAGAGGGGACTAGCGGGTCCTACAATGAGCAGTTCTTC.